This T cell receptor (beta chain) was sequenced during a study of cytomegalovirus exposure and HLA in healthy donors. The study's findings and limits: By HLA locus, TCR association rates varied in a later analysis, with DRB1 showing the most and HLA-C the fewest. Presence/absence analyses assumed roughly uniform sequencing depth across donors, which may not hold. HLA alleles were associated with roughly 17,000 TCR beta sequences in a later analysis at 0.05 false discovery rate.

Concerning this clone: Its antigen is as yet unknown. The sample holds other DNA sequences that translate to the same CDR3.

PCR was performed using 60 Vbeta and 13 Jbeta primers. The repertoire was sequenced with immunoSEQ multiplex PCR; TCRdb's copy has only in-frame clones and lacks some. The sample lists 85,000 to 90,000 clones, roughly 85% occurring once. The CDR3 loop spans 14 amino acids. V was pared by 1 base and J by 9 bases, with 10 bases between. Germline V gives CDR1 LNHDA, CDR2 SQIVND (reference sequence). The receptor's source is a man aged 35-49 years in good health and CMV-seropositive. V gene TRBV19 combines with J gene TRBJ1-6; D gene uncertain. Sample: PBMCs. The CDR3 is CASSIGGRGSPLHF. CDR3 DNA sequence: TGTGCCAGTAGTATAGGGGGTCGGGGTTCACCCCTCCACTTT.